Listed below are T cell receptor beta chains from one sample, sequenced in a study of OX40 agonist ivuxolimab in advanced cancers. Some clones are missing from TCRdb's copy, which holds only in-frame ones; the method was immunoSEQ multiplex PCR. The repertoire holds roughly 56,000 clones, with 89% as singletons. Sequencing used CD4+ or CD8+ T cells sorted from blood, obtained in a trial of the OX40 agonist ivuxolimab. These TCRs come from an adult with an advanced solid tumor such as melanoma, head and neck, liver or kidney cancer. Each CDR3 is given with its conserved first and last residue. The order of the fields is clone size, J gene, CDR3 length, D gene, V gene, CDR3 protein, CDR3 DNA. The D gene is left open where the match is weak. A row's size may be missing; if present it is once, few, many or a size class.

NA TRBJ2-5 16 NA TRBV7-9 CASSLVARDRQETQYF TGTGCCAGCAGCTTAGTAGCCCGGGACCGTCAAGAGACCCAGTACTTC
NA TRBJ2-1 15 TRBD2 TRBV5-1 CASSSSGSGYNEQFF TGCGCCAGCAGCTCTAGCGGGAGCGGGTACAATGAGCAGTTCTTC
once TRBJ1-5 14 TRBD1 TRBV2 CASSFYRGGQPQHF TGTGCCAGCAGTTTTTACAGGGGTGGGCAGCCCCAGCATTTT
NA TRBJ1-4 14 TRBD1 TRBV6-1 CASSAGQESEKLFF TGTGCCAGCAGTGCAGGACAGGAGAGTGAAAAACTGTTTTTT
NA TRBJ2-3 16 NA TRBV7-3 CASSLFASLSTDTQYF TGTGCCAGCAGCTTATTTGCTAGCTTAAGCACAGATACGCAGTATTTT
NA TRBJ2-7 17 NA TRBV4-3 CASSQVLRGKSSYEQYF TGCGCCAGCAGCCAAGTTCTGCGCGGTAAGAGCTCCTACGAGCAGTACTTC
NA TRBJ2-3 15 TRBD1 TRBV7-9 CASSSPGQSFGTQYF TGTGCCAGCAGCTCCCCGGGACAGTCGTTCGGTACGCAGTATTTT
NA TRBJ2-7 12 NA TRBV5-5 CASRLSSYEQYF TGTGCCAGCCGACTGAGCTCCTACGAGCAGTACTTC
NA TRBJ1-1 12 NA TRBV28 CASSPLNTEAFF TGTGCCAGCAGCCCGCTGAACACTGAAGCTTTCTTT
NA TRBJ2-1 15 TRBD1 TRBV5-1 CASSFSGTVFNEQFF TGCGCCAGCAGCTTCTCGGGGACAGTTTTCAATGAGCAGTTCTTC
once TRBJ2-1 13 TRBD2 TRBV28 CASRLAELNEQFF TGTGCCAGCAGGCTAGCGGAGTTGAATGAGCAGTTCTTC
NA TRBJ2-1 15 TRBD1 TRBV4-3 CASSQRQGAYNEQFF TGCGCCAGCAGCCAGAGGCAGGGGGCTTACAATGAGCAGTTCTTC
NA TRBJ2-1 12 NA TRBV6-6 CASQGIYNEQFF TGTGCCAGCCAGGGAATATACAATGAGCAGTTCTTC
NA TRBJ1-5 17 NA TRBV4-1 CASSQAPIEQADQPQHF TGCGCCAGCAGCCAAGCGCCTATCGAACAGGCGGATCAGCCCCAGCATTTT
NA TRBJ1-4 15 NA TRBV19 CASSELVQRKEKLFF TGTGCCAGTAGTGAACTTGTACAAAGGAAGGAAAAACTGTTTTTT
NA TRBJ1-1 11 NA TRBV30 CAWMTGSEAFF TGTGCCTGGATGACAGGCAGTGAAGCTTTCTTT